This T cell receptor (beta chain) emerged from a study of blood T cell repertoires in COVID-19. TCRdb's table, derived via immunoSEQ multiplex PCR, lists solely in-frame clones and lacks some. The sample lists around 230,000 clones; 70% to 90% were seen once. Per germline, CDR1 LGHDT and CDR2 YNNKEL (reference sequence). Trimming at V came to 7 bases and at J to 6 bases, leaving 8 bases not matched to a gene. CDR3 size: 13 residues. Sequenced input: peripheral blood. The rearrangement joins TRBV3-1 (or the pseudogene TRBV3-2) to TRBJ1-2; TRBD1 matches at 7 bases. This clonotype was obtained from a woman in her 70s with active or convalescent COVID-19. Here the CDR3 reads CASTPEQGDGYTF. CDR3 in DNA: TGTGCCAGCACCCCAGAGCAGGGGGATGGCTACACCTTC.